This entry lists 2 T cell receptor beta chains sequenced from one sample in a study of cytomegalovirus exposure and HLA in healthy donors. Repertoires were generated with immunoSEQ multiplex PCR, while TCRdb's copy carries only in-frame clones and drops some. The repertoire holds 150,000 to 200,000 clones, with roughly 86% as singletons. Sequencing was done on a sample of PBMCs. The origin of the receptors is a woman under 30 in good health and CMV-seronegative.

The chain employs TRBV15 and TRBJ2-1, with D unresolved. The V gene lost 0 bases and the J gene lost 2 bases, with 17 bases spanning the gap. CDR1 LNHNV and CDR2 YYDKDF come from the germline V gene (reference sequence). The CDR3 has 18 residues. The CDR3 region has the DNA TGTGCCACCAGCAGAGATCGAGGTAGGCCGGGTCCCTACAATGAGCAGTTCTTC. Translating gives CATSRDRGRPGPYNEQFF.

The sample holds a few counts of this clone. The V and J genes are TRBV2 and TRBJ2-7; possible D gene TRBD2, 5 bases. The length of the CDR3 is 11 residues. Germline V gene lookup returns CDR1 SNHLY and CDR2 FYNNEI. V lost 7 bases and J 7 bases, leaving 11 bases between the germline ends. In DNA, the CDR3 is TGTGCCAGCAATATCGGGGAAGAGCAGTACTTC. This codes for CASNIGEEQYF. Full variable domain (missing parts from reference TRBV2 and TRBJ2-7): EPEVTQTPSHQVTQMGQEVILRCVPISNHLYFYWYRQILGQKVEFLVSFYNNEISEKSEIFDDQFSVERPDGSNFTLKIRSTKLEDSAMYFCASNIGEEQYFGPGTRLTVT.